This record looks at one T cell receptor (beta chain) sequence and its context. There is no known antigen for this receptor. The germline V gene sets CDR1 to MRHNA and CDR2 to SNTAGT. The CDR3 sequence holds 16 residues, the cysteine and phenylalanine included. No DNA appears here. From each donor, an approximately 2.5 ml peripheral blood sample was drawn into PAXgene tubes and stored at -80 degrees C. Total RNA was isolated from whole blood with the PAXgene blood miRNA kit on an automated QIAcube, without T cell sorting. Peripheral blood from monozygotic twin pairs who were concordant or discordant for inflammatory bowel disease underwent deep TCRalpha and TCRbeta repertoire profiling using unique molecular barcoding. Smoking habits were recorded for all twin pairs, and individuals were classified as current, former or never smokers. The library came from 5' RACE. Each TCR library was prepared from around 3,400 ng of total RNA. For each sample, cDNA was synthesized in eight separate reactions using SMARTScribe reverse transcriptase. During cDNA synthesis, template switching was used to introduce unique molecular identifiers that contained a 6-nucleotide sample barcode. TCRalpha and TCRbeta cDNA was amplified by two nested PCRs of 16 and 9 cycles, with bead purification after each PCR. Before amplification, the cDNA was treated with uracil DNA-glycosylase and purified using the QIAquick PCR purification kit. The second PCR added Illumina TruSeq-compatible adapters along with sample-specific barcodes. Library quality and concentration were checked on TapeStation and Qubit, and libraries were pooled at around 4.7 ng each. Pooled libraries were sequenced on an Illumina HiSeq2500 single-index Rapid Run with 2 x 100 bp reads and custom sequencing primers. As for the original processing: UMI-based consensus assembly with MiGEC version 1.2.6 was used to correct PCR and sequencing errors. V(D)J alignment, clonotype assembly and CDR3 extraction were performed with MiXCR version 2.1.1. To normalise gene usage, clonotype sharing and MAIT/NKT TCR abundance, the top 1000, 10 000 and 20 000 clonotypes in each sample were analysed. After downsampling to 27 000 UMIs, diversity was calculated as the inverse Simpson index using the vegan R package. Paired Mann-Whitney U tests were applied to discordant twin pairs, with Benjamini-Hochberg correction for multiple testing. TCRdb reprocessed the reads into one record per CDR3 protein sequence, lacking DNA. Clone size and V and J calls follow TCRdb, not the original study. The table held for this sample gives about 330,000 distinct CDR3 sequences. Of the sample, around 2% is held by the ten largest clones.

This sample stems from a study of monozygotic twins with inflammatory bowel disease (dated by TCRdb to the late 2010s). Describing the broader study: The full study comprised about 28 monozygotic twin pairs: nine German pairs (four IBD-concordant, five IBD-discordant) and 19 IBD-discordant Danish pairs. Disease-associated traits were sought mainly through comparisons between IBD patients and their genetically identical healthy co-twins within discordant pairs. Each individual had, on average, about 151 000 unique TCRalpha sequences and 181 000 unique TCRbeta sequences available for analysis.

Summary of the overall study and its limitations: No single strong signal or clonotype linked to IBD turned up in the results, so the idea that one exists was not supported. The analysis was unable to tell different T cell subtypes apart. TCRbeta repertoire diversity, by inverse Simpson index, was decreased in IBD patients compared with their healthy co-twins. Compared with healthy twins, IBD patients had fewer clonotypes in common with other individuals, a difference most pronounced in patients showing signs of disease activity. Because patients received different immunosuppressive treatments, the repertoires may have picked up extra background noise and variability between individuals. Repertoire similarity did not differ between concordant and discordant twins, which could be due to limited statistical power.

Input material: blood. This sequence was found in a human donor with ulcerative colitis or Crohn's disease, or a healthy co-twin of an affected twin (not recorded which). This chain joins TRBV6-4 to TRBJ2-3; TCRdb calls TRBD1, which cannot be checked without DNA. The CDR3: CASSDSDGGGSDTQYF.